This T cell receptor (beta chain) was identified in a study of cytomegalovirus exposure and HLA in healthy donors (dated by TCRdb to 2015 to 2018). In terms of the full investigation: An earlier analysis of approximately 590 of the donors reported 250 to 350 Gb of sequence data and 117 million unique TCR beta sequences from 150 million to 200 million T cells. Class I and class II HLA loci were covered by the typing at four-digit resolution. The T cell repertoires of around 730 subjects were profiled by immunosequencing and related to cytomegalovirus serostatus. A handful of DR-DQ haplotypes were handled as single units for association and clustering because linkage in the cohort was strong. Rather than drawing on any new phenotypic data, the later analysis identified candidate immune exposures from TCR beta sequences and the way those sequences occurred across donors. Along with the approximately 700-subject first cohort, a separate validation cohort of some 130 different subjects was used. Donor age, sex, ethnicity and CMV serostatus were collected together with the repertoire data. A later genetic analysis used genome-wide SNP genotypes for about 55% of the 666 donors, treating that subset as a discovery cohort. The number of typed donors differed by locus: 629-630 for A, B, C, DRB1 and DQB1; roughly 510 for DQA1; 606 for DPA1; and some 430 for DPB1. The study aimed to test whether cataloging public T cell receptors could reveal signatures of past pathogen exposure. An earlier analysis of 587 of the donors used high-throughput TCR beta sequencing to judge whether each TCR beta V gene segment behaved as functional or pseudogenic. Every repertoire in the discovery cohort had been generated on one and the same sequencing platform. The genetic ancestry cluster associated with self-reported Caucasian donors included about 81% of the 300 to 450 genotyped donors. On average, roughly 240,000 unique TCR beta nucleotide sequences were sequenced per donor among a few hundred genotyped donors of the cohort, with around 19% of those sequences being non-productive. An early release that covered several hundred HLA-typed donors contained 300 to 350 gigabases of sequencing data and tens of millions of unique TCR sequences. A later analysis re-analyzed previously published TCR beta repertoires from 550 to 700 donors and added high-resolution HLA genotyping to study TCR occurrence patterns. High-throughput TCR immunosequencing, statistical association of individual TCRs with disease status, and machine learning were combined to predict cytomegalovirus infection status.

The cohort consisted of some 670 healthy bone marrow donors. At the time of sampling, all cohort members were nominally healthy, though unrecorded immune exposures were likely present. The donor was CMV seropositive and belonged to the group of 250 to 350 seropositive cohort members. Each donor provided a peripheral blood sample, and peripheral blood mononuclear cells were used for TCR beta sequencing. Genomic DNA was extracted from the blood cell samples with the Qiagen DNeasy Blood Extraction Kit. V lost 6 bases and J lost 4 bases, and the count of bases not matched to a germline gene is 7. The CDR3 measures 15 amino acids from cysteine to phenylalanine. Just CDR3 DNA is preserved here, 45 bases in frame from base 1. Via the germline V gene (reference sequence), CDR1 is MNHEY and CDR2 SMNVEV. General findings and caveats noted by the study authors: In this cohort, only TCR beta chains were sequenced, and detectable features were limited by the absence of alpha or paired-chain data. Strong co-occurrence of HLA alleles, especially DR and DQ, made assigning TCR associations to individual alleles difficult. Compared with equally common non-associated chains, HLA-associated TCR beta chains in a later analysis were more clonally expanded and had lower generation probabilities. Three of the identified cytomegalovirus-associated TCR beta chains were confirmed in vitro to be specific for cytomegalovirus antigens. HLA typing was unavailable for some donors at each locus, so association tests used only the typed subset. The 87-base-pair reads could not distinguish some IMGT-functional V segments, including TRBV6-2 and TRBV6-3, so those segments were excluded. A later genetic analysis associated a missense DCLRE1C variant with V-gene and J-gene trimming of TCR beta chains, and an independent cohort replicated the association. In a later analysis, most CMV-associated TCR beta chains were found to appear HLA-restricted, with HLA associations seemingly driven largely by CMV exposure. A further reported finding was that TCR beta sequences accurately predicted the HLA-A and HLA-B alleles for most subjects in the first cohort. A later genetic analysis reported fewer N-insertions in productive TCRs among donors in an Asian-associated ancestry cluster than the roughly 700-donor mean. The earlier analysis of some 560 of the donors excluded some 15 rarely observed V segments, including chromosome 9 orphons, because counts were too low. According to a later analysis, parvovirus B19, influenza, CMV and Epstein-Barr virus appeared linked to several top co-occurrence clusters. Cytomegalovirus status was reported to be diagnosed by the classifier with high specificity and sensitivity in both the original and validation cohorts. Correlated functional status among segregating V segments might be attributable to linkage disequilibrium, but an unknown experimental factor could not be ruled out. The authors suggested that the approach could potentially be generalized to other disease states and immunological phenotypes. A later analysis associated 15,000 to 20,000 TCR beta sequences with specific HLA alleles at a false discovery rate of 0.05. Presence/absence analyses assumed roughly uniform sequencing depth across donors, an assumption that may not hold. CMV serostatus was the only immune exposure information available for the cohort. A later analysis found that TCR association rates varied across HLA loci, with DRB1 alleles showing the most associated TCRs and HLA-C alleles the fewest. A total of 150 to 200 TCR beta chains were listed by the study as associated with cytomegalovirus. Most TCR sequences were seen in very few donors, while some public TCRs were found in many individuals. A cluster of highly shared sequence variants was judged likely to be a technical artifact of the sequencing pipeline. Broadly in line with IMGT annotations, most TCR beta V segments showed up in productive rearrangements about 87% or about 30% of the time in an earlier analysis of about 500 of the donors.

Libraries came from the immunoSEQ multiplex PCR assay. For the multiplex PCR, a mixture combining 60 forward primers for TCR Vbeta segments and 13 reverse primers for TCR Jbeta segments was used. The CDR3 region of rearranged TCR beta genes was amplified from genomic DNA by a multiplex PCR assay. Amplified TCR beta libraries were sequenced as 87-base-pair reads on the Illumina HiSeq System. The study's own analysis went as follows. A later analysis counted around 72 million unique TCR beta chains across the 670 or so repertoires, and 9.5 million to 11 million of these chains were shared by at least two donors. To remove PCR and sequencing errors, raw reads were error-corrected and collapsed into unique sequences using a nearest-neighbor algorithm that merged closely related sequences. CDR3 sequences were aligned to IMGT reference sequences to assign V, D and J gene segments. For a sequence to be retained, at least a six-nucleotide match to both a V gene segment and a J gene segment was required. Rearrangements were called productive when the CDR3 lacked stop codons and stayed in frame with V and J; all others were non-productive. CDR3 was defined according to IMGT convention as the region running from the second conserved V-encoded cysteine to the conserved J-encoded phenylalanine. Sequences without an unambiguous match to a single V gene segment were excluded from the earlier analysis of about 640 of the donors. An earlier analysis of fewer than 650 of the donors classified V segments as functional when productive rearrangements were above 56.7% and as segregating when the standard deviation between donors was above 5%. To diagnose cytomegalovirus status from the catalog of TCR beta chain sequences, a statistical classification framework was built. V and J gene assignment, in a later analysis, came from comparing TCR nucleotide sequences with IMGT/GENE-DB human TR gene sequences. In a later analysis, CDR3 sequences and most-parsimonious VDJ recombination scenarios were assigned using the TCRdist pipeline. In a later analysis, each TCR beta chain was defined by its CDR3 amino acid sequence together with its V-gene family, and reads without a unique V-gene family were excluded. As a way to deal with suspected cross-contamination and a sequencing artifact, a later analysis dropped roughly 600 nucleotide sequences that were highly shared and had low generation probability. In a later analysis, a clonal expansion index was calculated for each public chain from normalized within-repertoire ranks of inferred template counts. In a later analysis, generation probabilities were computed with a VDJ recombination model fitted to out-of-frame rearrangements, and the resulting probabilities were checked against IGoR. Hypergeometric tests were used in a later analysis to score TCR-TCR, TCR-HLA and TCR-CMV co-occurrence, with a repertoire-size bias correction applied to the TCR pairs. To estimate false discovery rates, a later analysis permuted the HLA or CMV assignments 20 times. In a later analysis, co-occurring TCRs were grouped with DBSCAN, and TCRdist sequence similarity was added when clustering was performed within HLA-allele-positive subsets. Repertoires with fewer than 30,000 or more than 120,000 public chains were left out of co-occurrence clustering, as were a handful of repertoires with anomalous nucleotide sharing. The source is immuneACCESS, and TCRdb retained only in-frame sequences with V and J called. Part of the clones is not carried over; for the studies checked, unresolved V genes explain less than half of this, and the remainder is unexplained. V and J calls and clone size are given by that table; D and trimming were obtained from the DNA. For this sample the table gives over 150,000 clones, of which more than 75% were detected only once. 13% of the sample rests with the top ten.

Comment on this clone: Its cognate antigen has yet to be identified. Base qualities are not recorded, but no much larger clone differs from it by a single base.

Material for sequencing was PBMCs. The chain is made from TRBV27 and TRBJ1-2, with TRBD1 identical over 11 junction bases. This receptor was taken from a man between 25 and 39 years old in good health and CMV-seropositive. The nucleotide sequence reads as follows: TGTGCCAGCAGCAAGGACAGGGGGCTATTCTATGGCTACACCTTC. This is translated as CASSKDRGLFYGYTF.